This TCR beta chain came from a study of OX40 agonist ivuxolimab in advanced cancers. Across the whole study: Enrollees could have had prior anti-PD-1, anti-PD-L1 or anti-CTLA-4 therapy, which over 35% had received. Findings of the study overall: CD4+ T cells averaged fewer expanded clones than CD8+ T cells. The work left the antigen specificity of expanded peripheral T cells undetermined. Partial responders treated at 0.1-3.0 mg/kg exhibited clonal expansion among the lowest measured.

Between the trimmed V and J ends, which lost 10 bases and 4 bases, there was a span of 20 bases. The CDR3 has 15 residues. The germline V gene has CDR1 LNHDA and CDR2 SQIVND (reference sequence). Assay: immunoSEQ multiplex PCR; the TCRdb copy retains only in-frame clones and omits some. The table includes about 58,000 clones, around 90% detected once. For this clone: Its cognate antigen is unknown.

V gene TRBV19 combines with J gene TRBJ1-5; maybe TRBD1 (5 bases). This sample comprised CD4+ or CD8+ T cells sorted from blood, obtained in a trial of the OX40 agonist ivuxolimab. The origin of this receptor is an adult with an advanced solid tumor such as melanoma, head and neck, liver or kidney cancer. CDR3 DNA: TGTGCCACCCTACCGGGGGGGAGTGGGAATCAGCCCCAGCATTTT. It encodes CATLPGGSGNQPQHF.